The next 9 T cell receptor beta chains were all read from a single sample in a study of vaccination and CD4 T cells after COVID-19. The treatment is: roughly ten-day PBMC culture with coronavirus spike peptide pools or control peptides (ViraFEST assay). Ahead of the COVID-19 pandemic (2011-2018), the CD4+ T cells of the unexposed donor were collected. An Oncomine TCR Beta short-read assay was used to sequence the DNA from cultured CD4+ T cells. TCRdb re-called the PCR reads through MiXCR, storing one row per CDR3 protein. The data contain about 10,000 distinct CDR3 sequences, about 33% of them singletons. Antigen specificity for these receptors is unknown. Sequencing was done on a sample of CD4+ T cells from blood, cultured in vitro. The receptors shown here come from a human donor in good health.

V is TRBV20-1 and J is TRBJ1-5; D is perhaps TRBD1 (5 bases). The CDR3 has 13 amino acids. CDR1 DFQATT and CDR2 SNEGSKA come from the germline V gene (reference sequence). Trimming took 7 bases from V and 4 from J, leaving 14 bases between them. CDR3 DNA: TGCAGTGTGGGGCGGGGAGGAAATCAGCCCCAGCATTTT. Translating gives CSVGRGGNQPQHF.

This clonotype was seen a handful of times. V usage is TRBV19 and J usage is TRBJ2-7, with 9 bases identical to TRBD2. Germline CDR1 reads LNHDA; CDR2 reads SQIVND (reference sequence). There are 16 residues in the CDR3. Losses at the gene ends were 1 base for V and 0 bases for J; bases not matched to a gene: 4. The CDR3 DNA is TGTGCCAGTAGTATAGCAAGCGGGGGGCTCTCCTACGAGCAGTACTTC. Amino acid sequence: CASSIASGGLSYEQYF.

The rearrangement joins TRBV7-8 to TRBJ1-4; 7 positions match TRBD1. Looked up from germline, CDR1 is SGHVS and CDR2 is FQNEAQ. V gave up 8 bases and J gave up 6 bases; unmatched junction bases: 9. This CDR3 has 14 residues. CDR3 coding DNA: TGTGCCAGCCGCCCAGGGGGTTGGGATGAAAAACTGTTTTTT. Encoded protein: CASRPGGWDEKLFF.

The chain couples TRBV29-1 to TRBJ1-2, with D possibly matching TRBD1 (6 bases). Trimming removed 5 bases from V and 1 base from J, with 20 bases in between. Germline-derived CDR1 and CDR2 are SQVTM and ANQGSEA. The CDR3 loop spans 16 amino acids. The CDR3 reads CSVLGASARDNYGYTF. The CDR3 nucleotides read TGCAGCGTTTTGGGGGCTTCGGCCAGGGATAACTATGGCTACACCTTC.

The chain employs TRBV2 and TRBJ1-1; maybe TRBD1 (5 bases). Trimming removed 8 bases from V and 4 bases from J, with 11 bases in between. Germline CDR1 is SNHLY and CDR2 is FYNNEI. This CDR3 has 12 residues. Here the CDR3 DNA reads TGTGCCAGCGGGAGGGGCGTCACTGAAGCTTTCTTT. Translated: CASGRGVTEAFF.

The chain combines TRBV7-9 with TRBJ2-3; perhaps TRBD2 as D (6 bases). V was trimmed by 4 bases and J by 4 bases, leaving 18 bases between them. CDR3 length: 16 residues. Germline assignment: CDR1 SEHNR and CDR2 FQNEAQ (reference sequence). Here the CDR3 reads CASSSPTSLGADTQYF. The CDR3 nucleotides are TGTGCCAGCAGCTCCCCGACTAGTCTTGGGGCAGATACGCAGTATTTT.

The chain is built from TRBV5-6 and TRBJ1-1; D is ambiguous. Germline CDR1 SGHDT, CDR2 YYEEEE. V was clipped by 2 bases and J by 1 base, with 9 bases between them. CDR3 length: 14 amino acids. CDR3 sequence (DNA): TGTGCCAGCAGCTTCGGACGCCAGAACACTGAAGCTTTCTTT. Amino acids: CASSFGRQNTEAFF. The entire variable domain, with the rest obtained from reference TRBV5-6 and TRBJ1-1, is as follows: DAGVTQSPTHLIKTRGQQVTLRCSPKSGHDTVSWYQQALGQGPQFIFQYYEEEERQRGNFPDRFSGHQFPNYSSELNVNALLLGDSALYLCASSFGRQNTEAFFGQGTRLTVV.

This clonotype was seen only a few times. The J gene is TRBJ2-3, the V gene TRBV7-9; 7 bases line up with TRBD2. Germline CDR1 is SEHNR and CDR2 is FQNEAQ (reference sequence). V dropped 2 bases and J dropped 2; count of bases not matched to a gene: 10. There are 17 residues in the CDR3. The CDR3 nucleotides read TGTGCCAGCAGCTTAAAATCTAGCGGTCCCCACACAGATACGCAGTATTTT. It is translated as CASSLKSSGPHTDTQYF. Variable domain in full (rest from reference TRBV7-9 and TRBJ2-3): DTGVSQNPRHKITKRGQNVTFRCDPISEHNRLYWYRQTLGQGPEFLTYFQNEAQLEKSRLLSDRFSAERPKGSFSTLEIQRTEQGDSAMYLCASSLKSSGPHTDTQYFGPGTRLTVL.

This clonotype was seen a few times. The chain uses TRBV7-7 and TRBJ2-5; 7 bases are a match to TRBD1. Germline trimming cut 3 bases from V and 3 bases from J; bases unmatched to any gene: 4. Germline CDR1 and CDR2: SSHAT and FNYEAQ (reference sequence). The CDR3 extends over 14 amino acids. The DNA of the CDR3 is TGTGCCAGCAGCTTGACAGGGACGAAAGAGACCCAGTACTTC. It translates to CASSLTGTKETQYF. The full variable domain, its missing parts supplied by reference TRBV7-7 and TRBJ2-5, is GAGVSQSPRYKVTKRGQDVTLRCDPISSHATLYWYQQALGQGPEFLTYFNYEAQPDKSGLPSDRFSAERPEGSISTLTIQRTEQRDSAMYRCASSLTGTKETQYFGPGTRLLVL.